The 16 T cell receptor beta chains given below trace back to one sample, sequenced in a study of T cells in Graves' hyperthyroidism and ophthalmopathy. Amplified regions were TCR beta CDR3 sequences from RNA transcripts. TCR CDR3 underwent first-round RT-PCR with the HTBI primer set. TCRdb passed the multiplex PCR reads through MiXCR, listing each CDR3 protein once. The repertoire holds hundreds of thousands of distinct CDR3 sequences, with roughly 18% as singletons. The sample comprised blood. These receptors were taken from a young woman with Graves' ophthalmopathy.

V is TRBV6-1 and J is TRBJ2-3; D is unclear. V was pared by 6 bases and J by 6 bases, with 10 bases between. Germline loops: CDR1 MNHNS, CDR2 SASEGT. There are 12 residues in the CDR3. In DNA form, the CDR3 reads TGTGCCAGCAGAGACCCCGCGGATACGCAGTATTTT. Its protein product is CASRDPADTQYF.

V usage is TRBV7-8 and J usage is TRBJ2-5; either TRBD1 or TRBD2 may fit D (5 bases each). The CDR3 is made up of 17 amino acids. V lost 0 bases and J 1 base, leaving 15 bases between the germline ends. Germline assignment: CDR1 SGHVS and CDR2 FQNEAQ. DNA of the CDR3: TGTGCCAGCAGCTTAGCGCCGGGGCCGGGGCTCCAAGAGACCCAGTACTTC. Translating gives CASSLAPGPGLQETQYF.

J is TRBJ2-7 and V is TRBV28; 7 bases align to TRBD1. J gave up 2 bases and V 4 bases, and 8 bases lay outside the gene matches. Germline V gene data show CDR1 as MDHEN and CDR2 as SYDVKM. The CDR3 sequence is 15 residues long. DNA for the CDR3: TGTGCCAGCAGTTCCGGGACAGAGGAAACCTACGAGCAGTACTTC. As protein: CASSSGTEETYEQYF. The full variable domain, with the rest looked up from reference TRBV28 and TRBJ2-7, is DVKVTQSSRYLVKRTGEKVFLECVQDMDHENMFWYRQDPGLGLRLIYFSYDVKMKEKGDIPEGYSVSREKKERFSLILESASTNQTSMYLCASSSGTEETYEQYFGPGTRLTVT.

At least ten counts were recorded for this clonotype. The chain links TRBV6-1 to TRBJ2-7; 10 positions match TRBD1. The CDR3 is made up of 15 amino acids. With V trimmed by 5 bases and J by 1 base, 5 bases remained unmatched. Germline V CDR1 and CDR2: MNHNS, SASEGT. As DNA, the CDR3 is TGTGCCAGCAGTCCGGGACAGGGGATATCCTACGAGCAGTACTTC. It encodes CASSPGQGISYEQYF.

V and J are TRBV28 and TRBJ2-7; TRBD1 or TRBD2 may be the D gene (5 bases each). V was shortened by 5 bases and J by 0 bases, with 14 bases between the two germline ends. Germline V lookup: CDR1 MDHEN, CDR2 SYDVKM. CDR3 length: 15 amino acids. CDR3 coding DNA: TGTGCCAGCAGTCTGGGGGATTTAGGCTCCTACGAGCAGTACTTC. Its translation is CASSLGDLGSYEQYF.

The sample holds many counts of this clonotype. V is TRBV24-1 and J is TRBJ1-1; the D is unclear. The CDR3 spans 13 residues. Trimming removed 4 bases at V and 6 bases at J, with 11 bases between. From germline, CDR1 is KGHDR and CDR2 SFDVKD. The CDR3 region has the DNA TGTGCCACCAGTGAAACTGGATACGCTGAAGCTTTCTTT. This codes for CATSETGYAEAFF.

This clonotype was found many times. The chain recombines TRBV7-2 with TRBJ2-4; 8 bases agree with TRBD1. V lost 2 bases, J lost 5 bases, and 5 bases stayed unmatched. Germline V gene lookup returns CDR1 SGHTA and CDR2 FQGNSA. The CDR3 extends over 15 amino acids. The CDR3 nucleotides read TGTGCCAGCAGCTTAAGGACAGGGCTCCAAAACATTCAGTACTTC. This gives the protein CASSLRTGLQNIQYF.

The rearrangement uses TRBV18 and TRBJ2-1; the D gene is possibly TRBD2 (6 bases). Trimming cost V 2 bases and J 9 bases, with 14 bases left between them. The germline V gene has CDR1 KGHSH and CDR2 LQKENI. This CDR3 comprises 14 residues. This CDR3 reads CASSPAGLASEQFF. Here the CDR3 DNA reads TGTGCCAGCTCACCAGCGGGGCTAGCGAGTGAGCAGTTCTTC.

This clonotype was recorded many times. The V call is TRBV10-1, the J call TRBJ2-3, with 8 bases identical to TRBD2. The CDR3 runs 15 residues. The V and J ends lost 8 bases and 4 bases, in that order; junction bases with no gene match: 11. Germline V lookup: CDR1 WNHNN, CDR2 SYGVQD (reference sequence). CDR3 bases: TGCGCCAGCCCGTTACGGGGGGGCCTCCCAGATACGCAGTATTTT. It translates to CASPLRGGLPDTQYF.

V and J are TRBV27 and TRBJ2-7; D is possibly TRBD1 (5 bases). Germline-derived CDR1 and CDR2 are MNHEY and SMNVEV (reference sequence). The CDR3 has 14 residues. Trimming took off 4 bases at V and 3 bases at J, with 13 bases between the two ends. CDR3 in DNA: TGTGCCAGCAGTTCCGCCCAGGGCGGCTACGAGCAGTACTTC. It is translated as CASSSAQGGYEQYF.

The J gene is TRBJ2-1, the V gene TRBV11-2; a weak D match, TRBD1 (6 bases). The germline V gene has CDR1 SGHAT and CDR2 FQNNGV. The CDR3 has 15 amino acids. The ends were cut back, 0 bases at V and 6 bases at J, with 12 bases in the middle. The CDR3 bases are TGTGCCAGCAGCTTAGAAGGGGGTTTCCGCAATGAGCAGTTCTTC. Translating it yields CASSLEGGFRNEQFF.

This clonotype has more than one count but fewer than ten. A clone one base away is much larger, so this may be a read error. Because the CDR3 is missing its conserved closing phenylalanine or tryptophan, this is likely a read error. The V and J genes are TRBV12-3 or TRBV12-4 and TRBJ2-7, with 9 bases fitting TRBD1. The CDR3 runs 15 residues. Unmatched junction bases numbered 8, after V lost 6 bases and J lost 2 bases. The CDR3 bases are TGTGCCAGCAGCCTTACCGGGACAGGGCCCTACGAGCAGTACCTC. This gives the protein CASSLTGTGPYEQYL.

This clonotype was recorded a few times. The rearrangement links TRBV30 to TRBJ2-3, with 11 positions matching TRBD2. The CDR3 has 14 residues. With 5 bases clipped from V and 4 bases from J, the junction kept 5 bases outside the gene matches. Per the germline V gene, CDR1 is GTSNPN and CDR2 is SVGIG (reference sequence). The CDR3 is CAWFSGRAPDTQYF. The CDR3 nucleotides are TGTGCCTGGTTTAGCGGGAGGGCCCCAGATACGCAGTATTTT.

This chain links TRBV20-1 with TRBJ2-1, with D unresolved. This CDR3 has 14 residues. Germline-derived CDR1 and CDR2 are DFQATT and SNEGSKA (reference sequence). The V end lost 6 bases, the J end lost 1 base, and 13 bases lay between the germline ends. The CDR3, as DNA: TGCAGTGCCACCGCCCAGAAGTCCTACAATGAGCAGTTCTTC. Translated: CSATAQKSYNEQFF.

This clonotype appeared many times. The chain carries TRBV5-1 and TRBJ2-3; D perhaps matches TRBD2 (5 bases). The germline gives CDR1 SGHRS, CDR2 YFSETQ. The V and J ends lost 3 bases and 2 bases respectively, with 13 bases between them. The CDR3 runs to 15 residues. The CDR3 region is CASSYRLSDTDTQYF. The DNA for the CDR3 is TGCGCCAGCAGCTACAGACTATCCGACACAGATACGCAGTATTTT.

This clonotype was seen many times. The J gene is TRBJ2-5, the V gene TRBV20-1; the match to TRBD2 covers 8 bases. Germline values: CDR1 DFQATT, CDR2 SNEGSKA (reference sequence). The CDR3 consists of 14 residues. The trim removed 1 base at V and 5 bases at J, leaving 6 bases unmatched. This chain's CDR3 is CSARVLADRETQYF. The CDR3 region has the DNA TGCAGTGCTAGAGTACTAGCGGACCGGGAGACCCAGTACTTC.